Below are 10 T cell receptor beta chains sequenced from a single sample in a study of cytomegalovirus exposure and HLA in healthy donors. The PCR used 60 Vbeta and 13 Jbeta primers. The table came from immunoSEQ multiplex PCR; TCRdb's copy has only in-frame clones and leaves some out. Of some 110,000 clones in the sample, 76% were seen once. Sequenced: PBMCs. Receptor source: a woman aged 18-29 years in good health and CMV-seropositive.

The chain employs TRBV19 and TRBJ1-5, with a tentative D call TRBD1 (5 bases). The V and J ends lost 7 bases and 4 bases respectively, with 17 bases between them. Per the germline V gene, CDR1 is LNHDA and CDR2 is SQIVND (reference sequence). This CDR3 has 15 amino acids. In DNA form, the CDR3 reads TGTGCCAGTACCCCGGTGGCAGGGTCTAATCAGCCCCAGCATTTT. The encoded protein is CASTPVAGSNQPQHF.

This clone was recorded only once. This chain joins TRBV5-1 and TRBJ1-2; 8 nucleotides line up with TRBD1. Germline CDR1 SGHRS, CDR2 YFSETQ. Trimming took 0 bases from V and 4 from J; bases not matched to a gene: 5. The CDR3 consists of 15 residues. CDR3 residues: CASSLDGQGFYGYTF. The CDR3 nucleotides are TGCGCCAGCAGCTTGGATGGACAGGGATTCTATGGCTACACCTTC.

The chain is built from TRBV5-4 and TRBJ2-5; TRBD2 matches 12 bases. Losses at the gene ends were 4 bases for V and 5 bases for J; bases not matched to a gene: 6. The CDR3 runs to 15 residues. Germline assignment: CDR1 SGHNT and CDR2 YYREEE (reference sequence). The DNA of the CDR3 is TGTGCCAGCAGCGCAAAACTAGCGGGAGGCGAGACCCAGTACTTC. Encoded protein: CASSAKLAGGETQYF.

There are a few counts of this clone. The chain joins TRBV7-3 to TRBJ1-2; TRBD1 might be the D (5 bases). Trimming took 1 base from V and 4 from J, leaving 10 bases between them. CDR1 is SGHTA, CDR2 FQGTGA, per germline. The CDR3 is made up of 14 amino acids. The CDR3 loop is CASSLNTGPYGYTF. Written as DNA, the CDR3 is TGTGCCAGCAGCTTAAACACAGGTCCCTATGGCTACACCTTC.

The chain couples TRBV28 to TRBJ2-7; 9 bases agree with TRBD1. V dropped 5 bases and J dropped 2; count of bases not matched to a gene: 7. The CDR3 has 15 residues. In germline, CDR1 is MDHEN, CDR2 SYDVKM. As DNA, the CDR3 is TGTGCCAGCAGTACGGACGGACAGGGGACCTACGAGCAGTACTTC. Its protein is CASSTDGQGTYEQYF. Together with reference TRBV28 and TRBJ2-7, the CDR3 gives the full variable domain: DVKVTQSSRYLVKRTGEKVFLECVQDMDHENMFWYRQDPGLGLRLIYFSYDVKMKEKGDIPEGYSVSREKKERFSLILESASTNQTSMYLCASSTDGQGTYEQYFGPGTRLTVT.

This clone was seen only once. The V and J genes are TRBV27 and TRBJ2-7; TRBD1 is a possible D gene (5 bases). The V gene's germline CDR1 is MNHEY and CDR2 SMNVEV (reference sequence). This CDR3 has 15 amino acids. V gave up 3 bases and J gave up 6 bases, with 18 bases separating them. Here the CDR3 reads CASSLAGDSRREQYF. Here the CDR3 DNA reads TGTGCCAGCAGTTTGGCCGGCGACAGTCGGCGCGAGCAGTACTTC.

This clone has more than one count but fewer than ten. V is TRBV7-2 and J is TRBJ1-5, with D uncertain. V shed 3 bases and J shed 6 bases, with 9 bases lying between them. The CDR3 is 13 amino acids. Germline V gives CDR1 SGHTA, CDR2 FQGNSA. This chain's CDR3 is CASSFSRSQPQHF. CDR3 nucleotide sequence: TGTGCCAGCAGCTTTAGTCGATCTCAGCCCCAGCATTTT.

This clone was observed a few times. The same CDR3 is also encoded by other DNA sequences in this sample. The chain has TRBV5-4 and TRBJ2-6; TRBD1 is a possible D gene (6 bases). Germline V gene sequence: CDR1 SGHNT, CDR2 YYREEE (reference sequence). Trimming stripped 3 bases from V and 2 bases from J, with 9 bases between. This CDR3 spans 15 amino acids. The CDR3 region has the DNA TGTGCCAGCAGCTACACAGGGACTGGGGCCAACGTCCTGACTTTC. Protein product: CASSYTGTGANVLTF. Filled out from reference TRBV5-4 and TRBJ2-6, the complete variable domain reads ETGVTQSPTHLIKTRGQQVTLRCSSQSGHNTVSWYQQALGQGPQFIFQYYREEENGRGNFPPRFSGLQFPNYSSELNVNALELDDSALYLCASSYTGTGANVLTFGAGSRLTVL.

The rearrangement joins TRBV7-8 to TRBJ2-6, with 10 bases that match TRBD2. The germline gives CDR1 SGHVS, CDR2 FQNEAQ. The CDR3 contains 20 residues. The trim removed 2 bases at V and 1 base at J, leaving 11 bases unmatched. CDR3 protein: CASSLRGASGSSSGANVLTF. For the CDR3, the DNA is TGTGCCAGCAGCTTAAGAGGAGCTAGCGGGAGTTCTTCTGGGGCCAACGTCCTGACTTTC.

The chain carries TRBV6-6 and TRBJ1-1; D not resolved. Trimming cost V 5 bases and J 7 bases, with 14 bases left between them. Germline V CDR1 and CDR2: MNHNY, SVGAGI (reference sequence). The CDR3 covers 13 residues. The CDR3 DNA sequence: TGTGCCAGCAGTGCAGATTCCTTACGTGAAGCTTTCTTT. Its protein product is CASSADSLREAFF.